Listed below are T cell receptor beta chains from one sample, sequenced in a study of T cells after yellow fever vaccination. TCRdb recomputed calls from the 5' RACE reads with MiXCR, one row per CDR3 protein. The sample records roughly 170,000 distinct CDR3 sequences, roughly 8.8% being singletons. Sequenced material: CD8+ T cells sorted from PBMCs, taken 45 days after the yellow fever booster vaccination. Source of these receptors: a man aged 18 to 29 who received the YFV17D yellow fever vaccine. The CDR3 runs from the conserved cysteine through the conserved F or W. The D gene is left open where the match is weak. A row's size may be missing; if present it is once, few, many or a size class.

>TRBJ2-2|TRBV11-2|NA|NA
CASSIGRVAGELFF
TGTGCCAGCAGCATCGGCAGGGTGGCCGGGGAGCTGTTTTTT
>TRBJ2-3|TRBV19|NA|NA
CASTAQGGRGTDTQYF
TGTGCCAGTACAGCGCAGGGGGGGCGTGGGACAGATACGCAGTATTTT
>TRBJ2-2|TRBV12-3/TRBV12-4|many|TRBD1
CASSFDRGLEELFF
TGTGCCAGCAGTTTCGACAGGGGGCTAGAGGAGCTGTTTTTT
>TRBJ2-1|TRBV7-9|NA|NA
CASSSQRGRYNEQFF
TGTGCCAGCAGCTCCCAGAGGGGCCGGTACAATGAGCAGTTCTTC
>TRBJ2-7|TRBV4-2|many|TRBD1
CASSPGQGDYEQYF
TGTGCCAGCAGCCCCGGACAGGGAGACTACGAGCAGTACTTC
>TRBJ1-1|TRBV4-3|few|NA
CASSQDRDNTEAFF
TGCGCCAGCAGCCAAGATCGAGATAACACTGAAGCTTTCTTT
>TRBJ1-2|TRBV27|NA|TRBD1
CASSPTGAYGYTF
TGTGCCAGCAGTCCGACAGGGGCCTATGGCTACACCTTC
>TRBJ2-3|TRBV7-2|few|NA
CASSLPGRGGHTDTQYF
TGTGCCAGCAGCTTGCCGGGGCGCGGGGGACACACAGATACGCAGTATTTT
>TRBJ2-5|TRBV24-1|many|TRBD1
CATSDPTGGEETQYF
TGTGCCACCAGTGATCCGACAGGGGGCGAAGAGACCCAGTACTTC
>TRBJ2-5|TRBV10-1|few|TRBD2
CASSERTSGGQETQYF
TGCGCCAGCAGTGAGCGGACTAGCGGGGGCCAAGAGACCCAGTACTTC
>TRBJ1-5|TRBV6-5|many|TRBD1
CASSPTGGGQPQHF
TGTGCCAGCAGTCCCACAGGGGGGGGTCAGCCCCAGCATTTT
>TRBJ2-5|TRBV12-3/TRBV12-4|few|NA
CASSPPSGTSQETQYF
TGTGCCAGCAGCCCTCCGTCCGGGACTTCTCAAGAGACCCAGTACTTC
>TRBJ1-5|TRBV6-5|NA|NA
CASSYKLGQPQHF
TGTGCCAGCAGTTATAAACTGGGTCAGCCCCAGCATTTT
>TRBJ2-2|TRBV5-5|NA|NA
CASSLFTGTGELFF
TGTGCCAGCAGCTTATTCACTGGCACCGGGGAGCTGTTTTTT
>TRBJ2-1|TRBV11-2|NA|NA
CASSLDADSDNEQFF
TGTGCCAGCAGCTTAGATGCGGACTCGGACAATGAGCAGTTCTTC
>TRBJ1-1|TRBV7-3|NA|NA
CASSFVGGDTPTEAFF
TGTGCCAGCAGCTTTGTAGGAGGGGACACCCCCACTGAAGCTTTCTTT
>TRBJ2-3|TRBV6-2/TRBV6-3|few|TRBD2
CASSQTSGEADTQYF
TGTGCCAGCAGCCAGACTAGCGGGGAAGCAGATACGCAGTATTTT
>TRBJ1-1|TRBV5-6|few|NA
CASSRTWPLNTEAFF
TGTGCCAGCAGCCGTACGTGGCCCCTGAACACTGAAGCTTTCTTT
>TRBJ2-3|TRBV4-1|few|NA
CASSHVPPGARGDTQYF
TGCGCCAGCAGCCACGTGCCTCCGGGGGCGCGAGGAGATACGCAGTATTTT
>TRBJ1-2|TRBV6-5|few|NA
CASSFNSYGYTF
TGTGCCAGCAGCTTCAACAGCTATGGCTACACCTTC
>TRBJ2-3|TRBV12-3/TRBV12-4|NA|NA
CASRGLTEGDTDTQYF
TGTGCCAGCAGGGGACTGACAGAAGGAGACACAGATACGCAGTATTTT
>TRBJ2-2|TRBV7-6|few|TRBD2
CASSPRGGRPPGELFF
TGTGCCAGCAGCCCACGGGGGGGCCGGCCACCCGGGGAGCTGTTTTTT
>TRBJ2-3|TRBV4-3|few|TRBD2
CASSHRLAGLTDTQYF
TGCGCCAGCAGCCATAGACTAGCGGGGTTAACAGATACGCAGTATTTT
>TRBJ2-5|TRBV6-6|many|TRBD1
CASSSPPGGQGETQYF
TGTGCCAGCAGTTCTCCGCCAGGGGGTCAAGGGGAGACCCAGTACTTC
>TRBJ2-7|TRBV11-2|many|TRBD2
CASSLWTRGYEQYF
TGTGCCAGCAGCTTATGGACTAGGGGCTACGAGCAGTACTTC
>TRBJ2-2|TRBV4-1|many|NA
CASSQVVTGELFF
TGCGCCAGCAGCCAAGTGGTCACCGGGGAGCTGTTTTTT
>TRBJ2-2|TRBV19|few|TRBD1
CASTQGAGELFF
TGTGCCAGTACGCAGGGGGCCGGGGAGCTGTTTTTT
>TRBJ2-1|TRBV5-1|few|TRBD2
CASSLVGVRGNNEQFF
TGCGCCAGCAGCTTGGTGGGGGTGCGGGGGAACAATGAGCAGTTCTTC
>TRBJ2-1|TRBV7-9|NA|TRBD1
CASSFQPGQLSSYNEQFF
TGTGCCAGCAGCTTCCAACCGGGACAGCTGAGCTCCTACAATGAGCAGTTCTTC
>TRBJ2-5|TRBV6-5|NA|TRBD1
CASGTVQETQYF
TGTGCCAGCGGGACAGTCCAAGAGACCCAGTACTTC
>TRBJ2-1|TRBV20-1|many|TRBD2
CSARDGGGPYNEQFF
TGCAGTGCCCGAGACGGGGGGGGTCCCTACAATGAGCAGTTCTTC
>TRBJ2-1|TRBV9|NA|TRBD1
CASSVYRGSHNEQFF
TGTGCCAGCAGCGTGTACAGGGGTTCCCACAATGAGCAGTTCTTC
>TRBJ1-2|TRBV3-1|few|NA
CASSPRLANYGYTF
TGTGCCAGCAGCCCCCGGCTGGCTAACTATGGCTACACCTTC
>TRBJ1-5|TRBV4-1|NA|NA
CASSQEDPWGNQPQHF
TGCGCCAGCAGCCAAGAAGACCCATGGGGCAATCAGCCCCAGCATTTT
>TRBJ2-1|TRBV24-1|NA|NA
CATSEGQLSYNEQFF
TGTGCCACCAGTGAAGGGCAGCTCTCCTACAATGAGCAGTTCTTC
>TRBJ1-4|TRBV4-1|few|NA
CASSHITSGEKLFF
TGCGCCAGCAGCCACATAACTTCAGGAGAAAAACTGTTTTTT
>TRBJ1-2|TRBV5-6|few|NA
CASSVGPGYTF
TGTGCCAGCAGCGTAGGACCTGGCTACACCTTC
>TRBJ2-5|TRBV29-1|few|NA
CSVDTTGTEQETQYF
TGCAGCGTAGACACTACGGGGACGGAGCAAGAGACCCAGTACTTC
>TRBJ1-1|TRBV7-6|many|NA
CASSTPGFQMAFF
TGTGCCAGCAGCACCCCAGGGTTTCAAATGGCTTTCTTT
>TRBJ2-3|TRBV3-1|few|TRBD1
CASSQGWTGTFERDTQYF
TGTGCCAGCAGCCAAGGTTGGACAGGGACTTTCGAGAGGGATACGCAGTATTTT
>TRBJ2-1|TRBV29-1|NA|NA
CSVEDSDYNEQFF
TGCAGCGTTGAAGACAGCGACTACAATGAGCAGTTCTTC
>TRBJ1-2|TRBV25-1|NA|TRBD1
CASSASRQGGYGYTF
TGTGCCAGCAGTGCCTCAAGACAGGGCGGCTATGGCTACACCTTC
>TRBJ2-1|TRBV30|few|TRBD2
CAWERGLNEQFF
TGTGCCTGGGAGCGGGGGTTAAATGAGCAGTTCTTC
>TRBJ2-7|TRBV27|few|NA
CASSSRGLEQYF
TGTGCCAGCAGTTCTCGGGGGTTGGAGCAGTACTTC
>TRBJ1-2|TRBV7-9|NA|NA
CASSLARGNDGYTF
TGTGCCAGCAGCTTAGCCAGGGGAAATGATGGCTACACCTTC
>TRBJ1-1|TRBV29-1|NA|TRBD1
CSVGRIDRVRMNTEAFF
TGCAGCGTTGGGAGGATCGACAGGGTGAGGATGAACACTGAAGCTTTCTTT
>TRBJ1-4|TRBV7-9|NA|NA
CASSLAGTKKEKLFF
TGTGCCAGCAGCTTAGCCGGGACAAAAAAAGAAAAACTGTTTTTT
>TRBJ2-5|TRBV4-1|few|NA
CASSPEGEETQYF
TGCGCCAGCAGCCCCGAGGGAGAAGAGACCCAGTACTTC
>TRBJ2-2|TRBV7-2|NA|NA
CASSPGIKFRELFF
TGTGCCAGCAGCCCCGGGATAAAGTTCCGGGAGCTGTTTTTT
>TRBJ2-2|TRBV12-3/TRBV12-4|few|NA
CASGGANTGELFF
TGTGCCAGCGGCGGGGCGAACACCGGGGAGCTGTTTTTT